The clone carrying this T cell receptor beta chain was observed a single time. Its antigen is currently unknown. The primer mix had 60 Vbeta and 13 Jbeta primers. Clones were sequenced by immunoSEQ multiplex PCR, and TCRdb holds only the in-frame ones, with some missing. This sample carries hundreds of thousands of clones, over 60% of them seen once, and the ten largest clones take approximately 1.8%. This sample stems from a study of cytomegalovirus exposure and HLA in healthy donors. Per germline, CDR1 LNHDA and CDR2 SQIVND (reference sequence). V gave up 8 bases and J gave up 4 bases; unmatched junction bases: 5. This CDR3 has 13 residues. Study-level points and caveats: Being indistinguishable, some V segments were excluded, TRBV6-2 and TRBV6-3 among them. Sequences of the TCR beta chain were said to predict the HLA-A and HLA-B alleles of most subjects accurately. Data from an earlier analysis indicated that most TCR beta V segments were productive either about 87% or about 30% of the time.

This clonotype was sampled from a male donor in good health and CMV-seronegative. The J gene is TRBJ1-1, the V gene TRBV19; 9 nucleotides line up with TRBD1. Sequencing was carried out using PBMCs. Written as DNA, the CDR3 is TGTGCCAGTGGGGAACAGGGGGCCACTGAAGCTTTCTTT. This codes for CASGEQGATEAFF. The entire variable domain, with the rest obtained from reference TRBV19 and TRBJ1-1, is as follows: DGGITQSPKYLFRKEGQNVTLSCEQNLNHDAMYWYRQDPGQGLRLIYYSQIVNDFQKGDIAEGYSVSREKKESFPLTVTSAQKNPTAFYLCASGEQGATEAFFGQGTRLTVV.